The present T cell receptor beta chain was sequenced within a study of T cells after yellow fever vaccination. At the level of the study: For low cell numbers, libraries were made with SMART-Seq v4 Ultra Low Input.

Worth noting for this clonotype: Antigen: not known.

The germline V gene encodes CDR1 SQVTM and CDR2 ANQGSEA. The CDR3 contains 16 residues. Between the trimmed V and J ends, which lost 1 base and 2 bases, there was a span of 14 bases. Study-wide results and limits: High-abundance clonotypes from the bulk population could contaminate FACS-sorted repertoires.

Synthesis of TCR cDNA relied on 5'RACE template switching, which attached a universal primer site and UMIs. TCRdb passed the 5' RACE reads through MiXCR, listing each CDR3 protein once. The table lists 150,000 to 200,000 distinct CDR3 sequences, 9.3% of them singletons, with about a third in the top ten. The receptor was isolated from a man aged 18 to 29 who received the YFV17D yellow fever vaccine. V gene TRBV29-1 combines with J gene TRBJ2-2; TRBD1 might be the D (5 bases). The input for sequencing was CD8+ T cells sorted from PBMCs, taken 45 days after the yellow fever booster vaccination. CDR3 sequence: CSVEGSRQGNTGELFF. As DNA, the CDR3 is TGCAGCGTTGAAGGGTCGCGGCAGGGAAACACCGGGGAGCTGTTTTTT.